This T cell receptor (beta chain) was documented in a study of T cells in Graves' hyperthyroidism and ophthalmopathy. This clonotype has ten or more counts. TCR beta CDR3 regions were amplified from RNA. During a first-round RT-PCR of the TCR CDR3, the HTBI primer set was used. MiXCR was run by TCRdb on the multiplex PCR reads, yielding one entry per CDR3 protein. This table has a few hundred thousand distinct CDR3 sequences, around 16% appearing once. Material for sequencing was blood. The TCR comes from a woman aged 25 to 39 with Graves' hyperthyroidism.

The CDR3 reads CASSLVTSVYNEQFF. DNA of the CDR3: TGTGCCAGCAGCTTAGTGACTAGCGTATACAATGAGCAGTTCTTC. The chain couples TRBV11-2 to TRBJ2-1; 8 bases align to TRBD2. The length of the CDR3 is 15 residues. CDR1 and CDR2 (germline): SGHAT, FQNNGV. V dropped 1 base and J dropped 4; count of bases not matched to a gene: 3.